A selection of T cell receptor beta chains follows, all from one sample in a study of tumor-infiltrating lymphocytes in oesophageal squamous cell carcinoma. In TCRdb, the PCR reads were re-called with MiXCR into one record per CDR3 protein. Found here are around 15,000 distinct CDR3 sequences, under 70% of them singletons; the top ten hold approximately 40%. The sequenced material came from esophageal tumor tissue. The receptors derive from a female donor with esophageal squamous cell carcinoma. The CDR3 runs from the conserved cysteine through the conserved F or W. The D gene is left open where the match is weak.

d_gene: .; v_gene: TRBV11-2; CDR3aa: CASSLGPTVNEQFF
d_gene: .; v_gene: TRBV28; CDR3aa: CASSLHGARQYF
d_gene: .; v_gene: TRBV7-2; CDR3aa: CASSRYRSSYEQYF
d_gene: .; v_gene: TRBV24-1; CDR3aa: CATSDAGSPSNQPQHF
d_gene: TRBD1; v_gene: TRBV28; CDR3aa: CASSPDRAPGNTIYF
d_gene: .; v_gene: TRBV7-9; CDR3aa: CASRKDPSRQETQYF
d_gene: TRBD2; v_gene: TRBV6-7; CDR3aa: CASSYKGTSGNSYEQYF
d_gene: TRBD2; v_gene: TRBV7-8; CDR3aa: CASSALGLASRSEQYF
d_gene: .; v_gene: TRBV5-1; CDR3aa: CASSLSSTDTQYF
d_gene: TRBD1; v_gene: TRBV27; CDR3aa: CASSLGQGLDEQFF
d_gene: TRBD2; v_gene: TRBV6-6; CDR3aa: CASSYSAGRDYKNIQYF
d_gene: TRBD2; v_gene: TRBV7-3; CDR3aa: CASSLAGGSYEQYF
d_gene: TRBD2; v_gene: TRBV27; CDR3aa: CASSFTSGFTDTQYF
d_gene: TRBD1; v_gene: TRBV25-1; CDR3aa: CASSPQPTDREYNEQFF
d_gene: TRBD1; v_gene: TRBV7-6; CDR3aa: CASSLGGGAFDGELYF
d_gene: .; v_gene: TRBV5-1; CDR3aa: CASSGLSMNTEAFF
d_gene: .; v_gene: TRBV7-8; CDR3aa: CASSPLDYSPLHF
d_gene: TRBD1; v_gene: TRBV12-3/TRBV12-4; CDR3aa: CASSADRVVKNIQYF
d_gene: .; v_gene: TRBV7-6; CDR3aa: CASPFSDQPQHF
d_gene: .; v_gene: TRBV27; CDR3aa: CASSLGRQHEQYF
d_gene: TRBD1; v_gene: TRBV5-1; CDR3aa: CASSLARTGGYNEQYF
d_gene: .; v_gene: TRBV7-8; CDR3aa: CASSLWSQSYEQYF
d_gene: TRBD2; v_gene: TRBV28; CDR3aa: CASSSGSGYQETQYF
d_gene: .; v_gene: TRBV6-1; CDR3aa: CASSEAMGNTEAFF
d_gene: .; v_gene: TRBV7-2; CDR3aa: CASSRGASTDTQYF
d_gene: .; v_gene: TRBV6-6; CDR3aa: CASSYGEIGEQYF
d_gene: TRBD1; v_gene: TRBV10-3; CDR3aa: CAISETGQGTYEQYF
d_gene: .; v_gene: TRBV7-8; CDR3aa: CASSLFEAVLETQYF
d_gene: TRBD2; v_gene: TRBV28; CDR3aa: CASSLFTSGREGTQYF
d_gene: .; v_gene: TRBV7-3; CDR3aa: CASSPKPPSGSLRAVLRF
d_gene: TRBD1; v_gene: TRBV6-8; CDR3aa: CASRETGFNEQFF